This is a list of T cell receptor beta chains from one sample in a study of blood T cells in healthy people across ages. TCRdb used MiXCR to reprocess the 5' RACE reads, holding one entry per CDR3 protein. The sample lists approximately 1,700,000 distinct CDR3 sequences, about 39% seen once, with more than 20% in the top ten. Sample: blood. These receptors originate from a human donor in good health. CDR3s include the opening cysteine and the closing phenylalanine or tryptophan. D genes are given only for firm matches. Size is stated for part of the rows, as once, few or many counts, or as a class when the clone is expanded.

V gene: TRBV7-2
clone size: many
J gene: TRBJ2-5
D gene: -
CDR3 protein: CASSPSNAETQYF
CDR3 DNA: TGTGCCAGCAGCCCTAGCAATGCGGAGACCCAGTACTTC

V gene: TRBV9
clone size: -
J gene: TRBJ2-1
D gene: -
CDR3 protein: CASSAGGRSYNEQFF
CDR3 DNA: TGTGCCAGCAGCGCGGGGGGCAGGTCCTACAATGAGCAGTTCTTC

V gene: TRBV7-6
clone size: -
J gene: TRBJ2-1
D gene: -
CDR3 protein: CASSSRAYGFAQFF
CDR3 DNA: TGTGCCAGCAGCTCACGTGCGTATGGCTTCGCGCAGTTCTTC

V gene: TRBV28
clone size: -
J gene: TRBJ1-5
D gene: -
CDR3 protein: CASSGDIYSNQPQHF
CDR3 DNA: TGTGCCAGCAGTGGGGACATATATAGCAATCAGCCCCAGCATTTT

V gene: TRBV6-6
clone size: few
J gene: TRBJ1-4
D gene: -
CDR3 protein: CASGGYTNEKLFF
CDR3 DNA: TGTGCCAGCGGGGGATACACTAATGAAAAACTGTTTTTT

V gene: TRBV3-1
clone size: -
J gene: TRBJ2-1
D gene: TRBD1
CDR3 protein: CASSLRGPGHNEQFF
CDR3 DNA: TGTGCCAGCAGCCTGAGGGGGCCAGGGCACAATGAGCAGTTCTTC

V gene: TRBV11-3
clone size: few
J gene: TRBJ2-7
D gene: -
CDR3 protein: CASSNIHEQYF
CDR3 DNA: TGTGCCAGCAGCAACATCCACGAGCAGTACTTC

V gene: TRBV15
clone size: -
J gene: TRBJ1-5
D gene: -
CDR3 protein: CATSVRGGLDQHF
CDR3 DNA: TGTGCCACCAGCGTAAGAGGGGGACTCGACCAGCATTTT

V gene: TRBV7-9
clone size: -
J gene: TRBJ2-6
D gene: -
CDR3 protein: CASSLAAWDGANVLTF
CDR3 DNA: TGTGCCAGCAGCTTAGCTGCCTGGGATGGGGCCAACGTCCTGACTTTC

V gene: TRBV18
clone size: few
J gene: TRBJ1-1
D gene: TRBD1
CDR3 protein: CASSLGDRGEAFF
CDR3 DNA: TGTGCCAGCTCACTCGGGGACAGGGGGGAAGCTTTCTTT

V gene: TRBV29-1
clone size: few
J gene: TRBJ2-7
D gene: -
CDR3 protein: CSAILWGNYEQYF
CDR3 DNA: TGCAGCGCCATACTTTGGGGGAACTACGAGCAGTACTTC